Described below is a single TCR beta chain sequence and its context. The CDR3 totals 18 residues. V trimming: 3 bases; J trimming: 4 bases; junction bases outside the gene matches: 13. Looked up from germline, CDR1 is SGDLS and CDR2 is YYNGEE. These data are taken from a study of blood T cell repertoires in COVID-19. Study-wide context: The analysed material was cDNA or gDNA that came from T cells, B-cell-depleted T cells, or PBMCs.

Profiled with immunoSEQ multiplex PCR; TCRdb holds only in-frame clones, not every one. Here the sample spans 300,000 to 400,000 clones, around nine tenths being singletons. Sequencing was done on a sample of PBMCs or T cells enriched from blood (not recorded which). The source is a man in his 60s who had recovered from COVID-19. The V and J genes are TRBV9 and TRBJ2-1, with TRBD2 matching 10 bases. The CDR3 spells CASSAHRLSAGGYNEQFF. The DNA of the CDR3 is TGTGCCAGCAGCGCCCATCGCCTCTCAGCGGGGGGGTACAATGAGCAGTTCTTC.